This T cell receptor (beta chain) was identified during a study of T cell repertoires in cytomegalovirus infection. Of note for this clonotype: What it recognizes is unknown.

Germline lookup yields CDR1 LGHNT and CDR2 FRNRAP. The ends were cut back, 0 bases at V and 5 bases at J, with 7 bases in the middle. CDR3 length: 13 residues. TCRdb re-called the reads through MiXCR, storing one row per CDR3 protein. Altogether about 700,000 distinct CDR3 sequences are present, approximately 33% being singletons, with the ten largest covering 18%. This specimen was cultured PBMCs, taken from culture after CMV antigen stimulation. The rearrangement uses TRBV12-5 and TRBJ2-5; D remains unclear. This TCR came from a human donor in good health (CMV status not recorded). Some clones in this sample may be carry-over from other donors' samples. CDR3 residues: CASGLVARETQYF. Here the CDR3 DNA reads TGTGCTAGTGGTTTGGTGGCCCGCGAGACCCAGTACTTC.